A selection of T cell receptor beta chains follows, all from one sample in a study of cytomegalovirus exposure and HLA in healthy donors. Using immunoSEQ multiplex PCR, the repertoire was profiled, and TCRdb retains in-frame clones only, with some absent. The sample includes about 360,000 clones, 80% to 90% of them seen just once. What was sequenced was PBMCs. Source of these receptors: a woman between 18 and 30 years old in good health and CMV-seronegative. Both conserved end residues are part of each CDR3. D genes are given only for firm matches. The size of a clone is reported for some rows only, either as once, few or many, or as a class for expanded clones.

TRBV7-9	TRBJ2-5	-	-	17	TGTGCCAGCAGCTTATCGGGAGTGGGGGAGCTTTTGGGGACCCAGTACTTC	CASSLSGVGELLGTQYF
TRBV2	TRBJ1-1	-	once	12	TGTGCCAGCAGGGGGGGGGCCCCTGAAGCTTTCTTT	CASRGGAPEAFF
TRBV5-4	TRBJ2-5	-	-	14	TGTGCCAGCAGCTTTGCGGTAAGCGAGGAGACCCAGTACTTC	CASSFAVSEETQYF
TRBV5-1	TRBJ1-2	TRBD1	-	15	TGCGCCAGCAGCGCGACCGGGACAGGGGGTTTTGGCTACACCTTC	CASSATGTGGFGYTF
TRBV5-1	TRBJ2-7	TRBD1	-	14	TGCGCCAGCAGCTTGGGAAGGGGGCTTTACGAGCAGTACTTC	CASSLGRGLYEQYF
TRBV21-1	TRBJ1-1	-	-	16	TGTGCCAGCAGCAAAAAGGGGTCGATAGGGGTCACTGAAGCTTTCTTT	CASSKKGSIGVTEAFF
TRBV13	TRBJ2-2	-	-	11	TGTGCCAGCAGCGGACTCGGGGAGCTGTTTTTT	CASSGLGELFF
TRBV30	TRBJ2-3	-	-	12	TGTGCCTGGTCCCTCGGAGCAGATACGCAGTATTTT	CAWSLGADTQYF
TRBV27	TRBJ1-1	-	-	13	TGTGCCAGCAGTTTATCGGGGCACCGTGGCGCTTTCTTT	CASSLSGHRGAFF
TRBV6-4	TRBJ1-2	-	-	15	TGTGCCAGCAGTGACTCGAGTGCAGGGTTTGGTGGCTACACCTTC	CASSDSSAGFGGYTF
TRBV30	TRBJ1-5	-	-	15	TGTGCCTGGAGGGCCCCAGGTAGTAACAATCAGCCCCAGCATTTT	CAWRAPGSNNQPQHF
TRBV9	TRBJ2-3	-	-	15	TGTGCCAGCAGCGTAGGGCCAGGGATGGCAGATACGCAGTATTTT	CASSVGPGMADTQYF
TRBV29-1	TRBJ1-2	TRBD1	-	12	TGCAGCGCGGGGACAGGGGACTATGGCTACACCTTC	CSAGTGDYGYTF
TRBV6-5	TRBJ2-7	TRBD1	-	14	TGTGCCAGCAGTTTCCGGGACAGAGACTACGAGCAGTACTTC	CASSFRDRDYEQYF
TRBV5-6	TRBJ1-5	TRBD1	-	14	TGTGCCAGCAGCGTTGGGACAGATAATCAGCCCCAGCATTTT	CASSVGTDNQPQHF
TRBV19	TRBJ1-5	-	-	16	TGTGCCAGTTCCTCCCCTTACCGGGAGCCCAATCAGCCCCAGCATTTT	CASSSPYREPNQPQHF
TRBV28	TRBJ2-7	TRBD2	-	15	TGTGCCAGCAGCCCTCCTAGGCTAGCGGTTTACGAGCAGTACTTC	CASSPPRLAVYEQYF
TRBV5-1	TRBJ2-3	TRBD2	-	18	TGCGCCAGCAGCCCGGGACTAGCGGGAGGGCAATTCACAGATACGCAGTATTTT	CASSPGLAGGQFTDTQYF
TRBV27	TRBJ1-2	TRBD1	-	13	TGTGCCACCGGGGACAGGATCTCTAAGGGCTACACCTTC	CATGDRISKGYTF
TRBV10-2	TRBJ1-2	TRBD1	-	14	TGCGCCAGCAGTGGGACAGGGAATGACTATGGCTACACCTTC	CASSGTGNDYGYTF
TRBV7-3	TRBJ2-6	-	-	16	TGTGCCAGCAGCCCCAGGAAGCGGTCTGGGGCCAACGTCCTGACTTTC	CASSPRKRSGANVLTF
TRBV6-1	TRBJ2-7	TRBD1	-	15	TGTGCCAGCAGTCAGAAGACAGGGTTGAGCTACGAGCAGTACTTC	CASSQKTGLSYEQYF
TRBV4-1	TRBJ2-7	TRBD1	-	15	TGCGCCAGCAGCCGGACCGGGACAGGGATCTACGAGCAGTACTTC	CASSRTGTGIYEQYF
TRBV27	TRBJ1-6	TRBD1	-	16	TGTGCCAGCAGTCTCGGGACAGGCAACTATAATTCACCCCTCCACTTT	CASSLGTGNYNSPLHF
TRBV29-1	TRBJ2-1	TRBD2	-	15	TGCAGCGTCCATTATAGCGGGAGGGCCGGAAATGAGCAGTTCTTC	CSVHYSGRAGNEQFF
TRBV5-1	TRBJ2-2	-	-	15	TGCGCCAGAATCCCTGGAGTGACGGGCACCGGGGAGCTGTTTTTT	CARIPGVTGTGELFF
TRBV2	TRBJ2-1	-	-	16	TGTGCCAGCAGTGAAGGGTACCTGGGAGATACCAATGAGCAGTTCTTC	CASSEGYLGDTNEQFF
TRBV7-2	TRBJ2-5	TRBD1	once	17	TGTGCCAGCAGCTTAGCCCCCGGGACAGCGTACCAAGAGACCCAGTACTTC	CASSLAPGTAYQETQYF
TRBV18	TRBJ2-3	-	-	15	TGTGCCAGCTCACAGGGGCCAGGCAGCACAGATACGCAGTATTTT	CASSQGPGSTDTQYF
TRBV19	TRBJ2-2	TRBD1	-	17	TGTGCCAGTAGACGGGAGACCGGGACAGGGGCGAGCGGGGAGCTGTTTTTT	CASRRETGTGASGELFF
TRBV7-8	TRBJ2-3	TRBD2	-	16	TGTGCCAGCAGCCCCCGGCTAGCGGGGGGAGGGGATACGCAGTATTTT	CASSPRLAGGGDTQYF
TRBV6-5	TRBJ2-1	TRBD2	-	14	TGTGCCAGCAGTAAAGCGGGAGAGTACAATGAGCAGTTCTTC	CASSKAGEYNEQFF
TRBV28	TRBJ2-3	TRBD1	-	15	TGTGCCAGCAGTTTGGGACAGGGGGTCACAGATACGCAGTATTTT	CASSLGQGVTDTQYF
TRBV2	TRBJ1-1	TRBD1	few	13	TGTGCCAGCAGGGGACAGTTGATCACTGAAGCTTTCTTT	CASRGQLITEAFF
TRBV5-1	TRBJ2-7	-	-	11	TGCGCCAGCAGCCCCGGGTACGAGCAGTACTTC	CASSPGYEQYF
TRBV27	TRBJ2-3	TRBD2	-	15	TGTGCCAGCAGTTCTGAGCGGGGAAACACAGATACGCAGTATTTT	CASSSERGNTDTQYF
TRBV19	TRBJ1-1	-	-	13	TGTGCCAGTAGAACCACAGGGACCACTGAAGCTTTCTTT	CASRTTGTTEAFF
TRBV5-1	TRBJ2-5	TRBD2	-	18	TGCGCCAGCGGCGCCCTCCTAGGACTAGCGGGGGAAAAAGAGACCCAGTACTTC	CASGALLGLAGEKETQYF
TRBV19	TRBJ1-5	TRBD1	few	15	TGTGCCAGTAGTATCTTACAGGGGGGCAATCAGCCCCAGCATTTT	CASSILQGGNQPQHF
TRBV5-1	TRBJ1-1	TRBD1	-	17	TGCGCCAGCAGCTTAGTCCCGGGACAGGGAATGAACACTGAAGCTTTCTTT	CASSLVPGQGMNTEAFF
TRBV9	TRBJ2-5	TRBD2	once	16	TGTGCCAGCAGCGCCGGACTAGCGGGGGGGCAAGAGACCCAGTACTTC	CASSAGLAGGQETQYF
TRBV18	TRBJ2-4	-	-	16	TGTGCCAGCTCACCGTCGGACAACCTAGCCAAAAACATTCAGTACTTC	CASSPSDNLAKNIQYF
TRBV4-1	TRBJ1-3	-	once	14	TGCGCCAGCAGCCAAGACGGGGGAGGAAACACCATATATTTT	CASSQDGGGNTIYF
TRBV5-5	TRBJ1-2	-	few	12	TGTGCCAGCAGCTTGGCCCCGGTAGGCTACACCTTC	CASSLAPVGYTF
TRBV7-9	TRBJ1-2	-	few	14	TGTGCCAGCAGCCGAGCCGTAGGAGTCTATGGCTACACCTTC	CASSRAVGVYGYTF
TRBV15	TRBJ1-5	-	-	15	TGTGCCACCAGCATGGGGGGAGTCAGCAATCAGCCCCAGCATTTT	CATSMGGVSNQPQHF
TRBV28	TRBJ1-1	-	-	11	TGTGCCAGCAGTTTGGAGGATGGGGCTTTCTTT	CASSLEDGAFF
TRBV30	TRBJ2-1	TRBD2	-	13	TGTGCCTGGGCGGGGGGTACCTACAATGAGCAGTTCTTC	CAWAGGTYNEQFF
TRBV27	TRBJ1-5	-	-	14	TGTGCCAGCAAGGGAGGCCTGGGGAATCAGCCCCAGCATTTT	CASKGGLGNQPQHF
TRBV6-5	TRBJ1-1	TRBD1	-	13	TGTGCCAGCAGTCCCAGGGGGCGGACTGAAGCTTTCTTT	CASSPRGRTEAFF
TRBV27	TRBJ1-1	-	-	14	TGTGCCAGCAGTCCTTCTGAGGGAGGGCCTGAAGCTTTCTTT	CASSPSEGGPEAFF
TRBV6-5	TRBJ1-1	-	-	14	TGTGCCAGCAGTCCAAGAGGGGGGGACGGAGAAGCTTTCTTT	CASSPRGGDGEAFF
TRBV30	TRBJ2-2	TRBD1	-	13	TGTGCCTGTGACAGGGGGGACACCGGGGAGCTGTTTTTT	CACDRGDTGELFF
TRBV5-1	TRBJ2-7	-	-	12	TGCGCCAGCAGCTTGCGAGGGTACGAGCAGTACTTC	CASSLRGYEQYF
TRBV27	TRBJ1-5	TRBD1	-	15	TGTGCCAGCAGTTTATTGGGGGACAGGGGGCAGCCCCAGCATTTT	CASSLLGDRGQPQHF
TRBV2	TRBJ1-5	-	few	13	TGTGCCAGCAAGGGGGACCTCGATCAGCCCCAGCATTTT	CASKGDLDQPQHF
TRBV2	TRBJ1-1	TRBD1	-	15	TGTGCCAGCGGGACCCCGGGACAGTGGAACACTGAAGCTTTCTTT	CASGTPGQWNTEAFF
TRBV30	TRBJ2-5	-	few	13	TGTGCCTGGAGTTTCGGGTCTGGGGAGACCCAGTACTTC	CAWSFGSGETQYF
TRBV2	TRBJ1-2	-	-	13	TGTGCCAGCAGCCCCGGGGGGTATAGGGGCTACACCTTC	CASSPGGYRGYTF